The 24 T cell receptor beta chains below come from one sample, sequenced in a study of OX40 agonist ivuxolimab in advanced cancers. Sequencing used immunoSEQ multiplex PCR; TCRdb keeps in-frame clones, though not all of them. Of about 110,000 clones listed, less than 95% are singletons. The specimen comprised CD4+ or CD8+ T cells sorted from blood, sampled in a trial of the OX40 agonist ivuxolimab. These receptor sequences come from an adult with an advanced solid tumor such as melanoma, head and neck, liver or kidney cancer.

This chain joins TRBV4-1 and TRBJ2-5; TRBD2 is a possible D gene (6 bases). The CDR3 extends over 15 amino acids. Trimming removed 3 bases from V and 5 bases from J, with 16 bases in between. Germline loops: CDR1 MGHRA, CDR2 YSYEKL. CDR3 nucleotides: TGCGCCAGCAGCCAGTCCGGATCCCGGGGGGAGACCCAGTACTTC. Translating gives CASSQSGSRGETQYF.

V and J are TRBV6-5 and TRBJ1-2, with a possible D match to TRBD1 (5 bases). CDR1 is MNHEY, CDR2 SVGAGI, per germline. V lost 7 bases and J lost 4, with 16 bases in between. The CDR3 covers 14 residues. The CDR3 DNA reads TGTGCCAGCACCCCAGGCGCAGGGATCTATGGCTACACCTTC. Translated: CASTPGAGIYGYTF.

The chain employs TRBV6-1 and TRBJ1-5; TRBD1 matches 8 bases. Germline CDR1 and CDR2: MNHNS and SASEGT. Trimming cost V 5 bases and J 2 bases; bases outside gene matches: 5. The CDR3 length is 15 residues. CDR3 coding DNA: TGTGCCAGCAGTATGGACAGGGCGCGCAATCAGCCCCAGCATTTT. Protein: CASSMDRARNQPQHF.

This rearrangement joins TRBV28 to TRBJ1-2, with D maybe TRBD1 (5 bases). The V and J ends lost 7 bases and 4 bases respectively, with 19 bases between them. Germline CDR1 MDHEN, CDR2 SYDVKM. The CDR3 is made up of 15 amino acids. This CDR3 reads CASTLGTRRGYGYTF. DNA of the CDR3: TGTGCCAGCACCCTGGGGACCCGGCGAGGCTATGGCTACACCTTC.

J is TRBJ1-1 and V is TRBV10-3; TRBD1 agrees at 8 bases. The CDR3 length is 14 residues. The germline gives CDR1 ENHRY, CDR2 SYGVKD. Losses at the gene ends were 4 bases for V and 0 bases for J; bases not matched to a gene: 1. CDR3 coding DNA: TGTGCCATCAGTGGGGACAGGATGAACACTGAAGCTTTCTTT. Translation: CAISGDRMNTEAFF.

The chain joins TRBV6-6 to TRBJ2-3, with 8 nucleotides matching TRBD2. Germline values: CDR1 MNHNY, CDR2 SVGAGI (reference sequence). CDR3 length equals 15 residues. With 6 bases clipped from V and 1 base from J, the junction kept 6 bases outside the gene matches. The CDR3 DNA reads TGTGCCAGCAGGATAGCGGGAACTGGCACAGATACGCAGTATTTT. Translating gives CASRIAGTGTDTQYF.

The chain joins TRBV19 to TRBJ1-5; D gene uncertain. There are 15 residues in the CDR3. V lost 1 base and J lost 7, with 14 bases in between. CDR1 is LNHDA, CDR2 SQIVND, per germline (reference sequence). CDR3 protein: CASSIGAGEWQPQHF. CDR3 DNA: TGTGCCAGTAGTATAGGGGCCGGGGAGTGGCAGCCCCAGCATTTT.

The gene calls are TRBV5-6 and TRBJ2-2, with no clear D. V lost 4 bases and J lost 0, with 10 bases in between. The V gene's germline CDR1 is SGHDT and CDR2 YYEEEE. The length of the CDR3 is 15 residues. CDR3 nucleotides: TGTGCCAGCAGCCGTGGTACTTCGAACACCGGGGAGCTGTTTTTT. This sequence encodes CASSRGTSNTGELFF.

The chain is built from TRBV19 and TRBJ1-2; the match to TRBD1 covers 8 bases. The ends lost 4 bases at V and 4 bases at J; junction bases unmatched: 8. Germline CDR1 and CDR2: LNHDA and SQIVND (reference sequence). The CDR3 contains 15 residues. CDR3 in DNA: TGTGCCAGTAGTAAGGGGCAGGGGGCGTCCTATGGCTACACCTTC. It is translated as CASSKGQGASYGYTF.

The V gene is TRBV30, the J gene TRBJ2-4, with a weak D call TRBD2 (5 bases). The CDR3 has 13 amino acids. From germline, CDR1 is GTSNPN and CDR2 SVGIG (reference sequence). V was cut by 0 bases and J by 7 bases, with 10 bases left in between. The CDR3: CAWSVPPGNIQYF. CDR3 DNA sequence: TGTGCCTGGAGTGTTCCTCCGGGGAACATTCAGTACTTC.

The chain is built from TRBV6-6 and TRBJ2-7, with 7 nucleotides matching TRBD1. There are 14 residues in the CDR3. Looked up from germline, CDR1 is MNHNY and CDR2 is SVGAGI (reference sequence). V lost 6 bases to trimming and J lost 3 bases; unmatched junction nucleotides: 8. The DNA of the CDR3 is TGTGCCAGCAGGGGGGAAGGGGGCCTCTACGAGCAGTACTTC. It codes for CASRGEGGLYEQYF.

This clone was seen only once. The V and J genes are TRBV6-1 and TRBJ1-4; D unresolved. V shed 7 bases and J shed 8 bases, with 14 bases lying between them. This CDR3 has 13 residues. CDR1 and CDR2 from the germline V gene are MNHNS and SASEGT. Here the CDR3 DNA reads TGTGCCAGCACGGGATTAAATGGGGAAAAACTGTTTTTT. It encodes CASTGLNGEKLFF.

This clone showed up just a few times. V and J are TRBV19 and TRBJ2-5; D is perhaps TRBD1 (5 bases). V dropped 7 bases and J dropped 5 bases, with 14 bases sitting between them. Germline CDR1 is LNHDA and CDR2 is SQIVND (reference sequence). The CDR3 is 13 amino acids. CDR3 region: CASTETVGETQYF. CDR3 DNA sequence: TGTGCCAGTACGGAGACAGTCGGGGAGACCCAGTACTTC.

The gene calls are TRBV11-2 and TRBJ2-7; 14 bases line up with TRBD2. V was pared by 5 bases and J by 1 base, with 4 bases of the junction left unmatched. CDR1 SGHAT and CDR2 FQNNGV come from the germline V gene. The CDR3 has 16 residues. The CDR3 sequence is CASSPRLAGGSYEQYF. The CDR3 bases are TGTGCCAGCAGCCCAAGACTAGCGGGGGGGTCCTACGAGCAGTACTTC.

The gene calls are TRBV5-1 and TRBJ2-1, with 13 bases lining up with TRBD2. Losses at the gene ends were 4 bases for V and 7 bases for J; bases not matched to a gene: 11. This CDR3 is 17 amino acids long. The germline gives CDR1 SGHRS, CDR2 YFSETQ. The CDR3 nucleotides are TGCGCCAGCAGCGTCTGGACTAGCGGGAGTAGTAGTAATGAGCAGTTCTTC. Protein sequence: CASSVWTSGSSSNEQFF. Complete variable domain (other parts from reference TRBV5-1 and TRBJ2-1): KAGVTQTPRYLIKTRGQQVTLSCSPISGHRSVSWYQQTPGQGLQFLFEYFSETQRNKGNFPGRFSGRQFSNSRSEMNVSTLELGDSALYLCASSVWTSGSSSNEQFFGPGTRLTVL.

This chain connects TRBV18 to TRBJ2-2, with D perhaps matching TRBD2 (5 bases). Between the trimmed V and J ends, which lost 1 base and 1 base, there was a span of 10 bases. Germline lookup yields CDR1 KGHSH and CDR2 LQKENI. CDR3 length: 16 amino acids. In DNA form, the CDR3 reads TGTGCCAGCTCACCACTGGAGCGGAGGAACACCGGGGAGCTGTTTTTT. This codes for CASSPLERRNTGELFF.

This sequence joins TRBV27 and TRBJ2-2; tentative D call: TRBD1 (6 bases). Per the germline V gene, CDR1 is MNHEY and CDR2 is SMNVEV (reference sequence). This CDR3 is 14 amino acids long. V was trimmed by 6 bases and J by 2 bases, leaving 10 bases between them. As DNA, the CDR3 is TGTGCCAGCAGGCAGGGGTTTAACACCGGGGAGCTGTTTTTT. Encoded protein: CASRQGFNTGELFF.

This chain connects TRBV5-1 to TRBJ2-1, with TRBD2 matching 12 bases. The CDR3 contains 15 residues. The trim removed 4 bases at V and 6 bases at J, leaving 5 bases unmatched. Germline CDR1 and CDR2: SGHRS and YFSETQ. CDR3 nucleotide sequence: TGCGCCAGCAGCGCGGGACTAGCGGGCTCCAATGAGCAGTTCTTC. It is translated as CASSAGLAGSNEQFF.

This chain joins TRBV11-3 and TRBJ1-1; 7 positions match TRBD1. The ends lost 8 bases at V and 0 bases at J; junction bases unmatched: 9. Germline CDR1 and CDR2: SGHNT and YENEEA. This CDR3 comprises 15 residues. CDR3: CASQTGSLMNTEAFF. In DNA form, the CDR3 reads TGTGCCAGCCAGACAGGGAGCTTAATGAACACTGAAGCTTTCTTT.

The CDR3 DNA is TGCGCCAGCAGCCCCCAGACTAGCGGCGATGAGCAGTTCTTC. This translates into CASSPQTSGDEQFF. V is TRBV5-1 and J is TRBJ2-1, with 9 bases matching TRBD2. Per the germline V gene, CDR1 is SGHRS and CDR2 is YFSETQ. The CDR3 has 14 residues. V was pared by 4 bases and J by 8 bases, with 7 bases of the junction left unmatched.

This rearrangement joins TRBV30 to TRBJ1-1, with D unclear. Trimming cost V 0 bases and J 7 bases, with 15 bases left between them. Per the germline V gene, CDR1 is GTSNPN and CDR2 is SVGIG (reference sequence). The CDR3 consists of 14 residues. The CDR3, as DNA: TGTGCCTGGAGTGTACTCGCGATTCCAAGTGAAGCTTTCTTT. This gives the protein CAWSVLAIPSEAFF. Variable domain in full (rest from reference TRBV30 and TRBJ1-1): SQTIHQWPATLVQPVGSPLSLECTVEGTSNPNLYWYRQAAGRGLQLLFYSVGIGQISSEVPQNLSASRPQDRQFILSSKKLLLSDSGFYLCAWSVLAIPSEAFFGQGTRLTVV.

This rearrangement joins TRBV28 to TRBJ1-1; 11 bases map to TRBD1. The CDR3 has 14 amino acids. J lost 4 bases, V lost 8 bases, and 6 bases had no gene match. Germline lookup yields CDR1 MDHEN and CDR2 SYDVKM. The CDR3 region is CASHHGTGGTEAFF. The CDR3 coding sequence is TGTGCCAGCCACCATGGGACAGGGGGCACTGAAGCTTTCTTT.

The CDR3 DNA follows: TGTGCCAGCAGGGCCGGGACAGGGGGAACCTACGAGCAGTACTTC. Amino acid sequence: CASRAGTGGTYEQYF. The V and J genes are TRBV6-5 and TRBJ2-7, with TRBD1 matching over 11 bases. V was pared by 6 bases and J by 2 bases, with 6 bases of the junction left unmatched. Germline lookup yields CDR1 MNHEY and CDR2 SVGAGI. The CDR3 is made up of 15 amino acids.

This clone came up once. The rearrangement joins TRBV7-6 to TRBJ1-5, with 9 positions matching TRBD1. The CDR3 contains 16 residues. CDR1 SGHVS and CDR2 FNYEAQ come from the germline V gene. The V and J ends lost 1 base and 5 bases, in that order; junction bases with no gene match: 6. CDR3 amino acids: CASSLGPGQGHQPQHF. CDR3 coding DNA: TGTGCCAGCAGCTTAGGACCGGGACAGGGCCATCAGCCCCAGCATTTT.